This TCR beta chain was observed in a study of T cells after yellow fever vaccination. Template switching by 5'RACE produced TCR cDNA, adding a universal primer site and UMIs. TCRdb recomputed calls from the 5' RACE reads with MiXCR, one row per CDR3 protein. Of 450,000 to 550,000 distinct CDR3 sequences listed, just over 20% are singletons. Findings and limits, study-wide: At 96% for CD4 and approximately 89% for CD8, most primary-vaccination clones showed up again after the booster. Just a small share of clonotypes turned up in the CD4 compartment as well as the CD8 compartment. A weaker but faster secondary response was observed, peaking on day 5 versus 15.

CDR3 length: 14 amino acids. With 6 bases removed from V and 2 bases from J, the gap between germline ends came to 10 bases. Germline assignment: CDR1 MNHEY and CDR2 SVGEGT. Details on this clonotype: Its specificity is unknown.

Here the sequenced sample was PBMCs, taken roughly 20 days after the first yellow fever vaccination. The chain joins TRBV6-2 or TRBV6-3 to TRBJ2-2; D not certain. The TCR was taken from a man between 18 and 35 years old who received the YFV17D yellow fever vaccine. The CDR3 reads CASRRFDNTGELFF. CDR3 in DNA: TGTGCCAGCAGGAGGTTTGACAACACCGGGGAGCTGTTTTTT.